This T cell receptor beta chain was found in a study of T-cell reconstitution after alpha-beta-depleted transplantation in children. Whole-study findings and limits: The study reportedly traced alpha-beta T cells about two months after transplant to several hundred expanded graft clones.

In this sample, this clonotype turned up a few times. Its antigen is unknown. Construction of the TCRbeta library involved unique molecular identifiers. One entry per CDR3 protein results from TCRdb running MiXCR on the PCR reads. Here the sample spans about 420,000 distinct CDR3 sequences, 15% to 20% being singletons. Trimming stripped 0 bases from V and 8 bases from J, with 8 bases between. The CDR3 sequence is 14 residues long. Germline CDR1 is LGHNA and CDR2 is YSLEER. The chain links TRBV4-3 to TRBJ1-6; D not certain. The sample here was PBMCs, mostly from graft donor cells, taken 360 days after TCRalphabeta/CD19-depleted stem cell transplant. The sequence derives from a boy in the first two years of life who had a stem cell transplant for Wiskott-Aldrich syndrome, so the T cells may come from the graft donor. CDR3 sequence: CASSQDFEDSPLHF. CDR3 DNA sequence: TGCGCCAGCAGCCAAGATTTCGAGGATTCACCCCTCCACTTT.